This passage covers 18 T cell receptor beta chains from one sample sequenced in a study of blood T cells in healthy people across ages. A second PCR, run for roughly 6 to 11 cycles, used a sample-barcoded 5' primer plus a J-beta primer mix. In TCRdb, the 5' RACE reads were re-called with MiXCR into one record per CDR3 protein. The sample lists over 1,500,000 distinct CDR3 sequences, 30% to 40% occurring once. Sequenced sample: blood. These receptors all stem from a human donor in good health.

This clonotype was recorded a few times. The chain carries TRBV4-1 and TRBJ2-1, with a weak D call TRBD1 (6 bases). From germline, CDR1 is MGHRA and CDR2 YSYEKL. CDR3 length equals 16 residues. The V end was cut by 2 bases, the J end by 0 bases, with 11 bases between. This CDR3 is CASSQRTVVSYNEQFF. DNA for the CDR3: TGCGCCAGCAGCCAACGGACAGTGGTCTCCTACAATGAGCAGTTCTTC.

V gene TRBV12-3 or TRBV12-4 combines with J gene TRBJ2-7, with D possibly TRBD2 on 7 matching bases. Trimming stripped 2 bases from V and 6 bases from J, with 11 bases between. The CDR3 is made up of 13 amino acids. The CDR3 coding sequence is TGTGCCAGCAGTTTAAACAGGGAGGGCGAGCAGTACTTC. Translation: CASSLNREGEQYF.

J is TRBJ2-4 and V is TRBV21-1; TRBD1 is taken as the D call from the table, unchecked against the DNA. The DNA end lines up better with TRBJ2-7; the J call may be wrong. TRBV21-1 is a pseudogene. This CDR3 region has 22 residues. The CDR3 is CASSKAILLTGQGANTTYEQYF. The CDR3 nucleotides read TGTGCCAGCAGCAAAGCAATTCTACTAACGGGACAGGGGGCAAATACTACCTACGAGCAGTACTTC.

This clonotype was recorded at least ten times. V gene TRBV7-8 combines with J gene TRBJ1-2; no reliable D call. CDR1 SGHVS and CDR2 FQNEAQ come from the germline V gene. The CDR3 has 15 amino acids. V was clipped by 2 bases and J by 0 bases, with 10 bases between them. CDR3 residues: CASSLFRITNYGYTF. CDR3 in DNA: TGTGCCAGCAGCTTATTCCGGATTACTAACTATGGCTACACCTTC. The full variable domain, rest sourced from reference TRBV7-8 and TRBJ1-2, is GAGVSQSPRYKVAKRGQDVALRCDPISGHVSLFWYQQALGQGPEFLTYFQNEAQLDKSGLPSDRFFAERPEGSVSTLKIQRTQQEDSAVYLCASSLFRITNYGYTFGSGTRLTVV.

DNA for the CDR3: TGTGCCAGCAGACAGAGCTTTAATGAAAAACTGTTTTTT. Amino acid sequence: CASRQSFNEKLFF. The rearrangement joins TRBV7-6 to TRBJ1-4; D unclear. The ends were cut back, 6 bases at V and 4 bases at J, with 9 bases in the middle. Germline V gene sequence: CDR1 SGHVS, CDR2 FNYEAQ. CDR3 size: 13 residues.

The genes are TRBV24-1 and TRBJ2-1; either TRBD1 or TRBD2 may fit D (6 bases each). This CDR3 contains 13 residues. Looked up from germline, CDR1 is KGHDR and CDR2 is SFDVKD. V lost 5 bases, J lost 4 bases, and 8 bases lay in between. As DNA, the CDR3 is TGTGCCACCAGTGCGGGGGCTTACAATGAGCAGTTCTTC. As protein: CATSAGAYNEQFF.

The chain is built from TRBV6-1 and TRBJ1-6; D gene uncertain. Deletions cut 3 bases from V and 10 bases from J, with 16 bases between. The germline CDR1 and CDR2 sequences are MNHNS and SASEGT. The CDR3 sequence is 15 residues long. CDR3 amino acids: CASSDLNIGESPLHF. The CDR3 coding sequence is TGTGCCAGCAGTGATCTCAACATCGGAGAATCACCCCTCCACTTT.

This clonotype appeared once. This chain uses TRBV11-2 with TRBJ2-1; 7 bases are shared with TRBD2. The junction had 6 bases not matched to a gene; V was cut back by 4 bases and J by 0 bases. CDR1 and CDR2 (germline): SGHAT, FQNNGV. The CDR3 has 16 amino acids. CDR3 sequence (DNA): TGTGCCAGCAGCTCCGGGCGGGGGATCTCCTACAATGAGCAGTTCTTC. Encoded protein: CASSSGRGISYNEQFF. Full variable domain (rest looked up from reference TRBV11-2 and TRBJ2-1): EAGVAQSPRYKIIEKRQSVAFWCNPISGHATLYWYQQILGQGPKLLIQFQNNGVVDDSQLPKDRFSAERLKGVDSTLKIQPAKLEDSAVYLCASSSGRGISYNEQFFGPGTRLTVL.

The V and J genes are TRBV4-1 and TRBJ1-1; D is possibly TRBD1 (5 bases). Germline V gene data show CDR1 as MGHRA and CDR2 as YSYEKL. V shed 7 bases and J shed 6 bases, with 21 bases lying between them. The CDR3 has 15 amino acids. This chain's CDR3 is CASINLGGVTPEAFF. The CDR3 nucleotides read TGCGCCAGCATCAACCTCGGGGGGGTGACCCCTGAAGCTTTCTTT.

The chain recombines TRBV5-1 with TRBJ2-1, with 10 bases matching TRBD2. Germline lookup yields CDR1 SGHRS and CDR2 YFSETQ. This CDR3 has 15 amino acids. The V gene end was trimmed by 2 bases and the J gene end by 8 bases; junction bases not matched to a gene: 7. The CDR3 here is CASSFSLAGGDEQFF. The CDR3 region has the DNA TGCGCCAGCAGCTTCTCTTTAGCGGGGGGCGATGAGCAGTTCTTC.

This clonotype was picked up a small number of times. The chain carries TRBV9 and TRBJ2-1; D possibly corresponds to TRBD1 (5 bases). V shed 7 bases and J shed 8 bases, with 16 bases lying between them. The CDR3 contains 13 residues. Germline CDR1 reads SGDLS; CDR2 reads YYNGEE. DNA for the CDR3: TGTGCCAGCTCCGAGGCAGGGATGTATGAGCAGTTCTTC. It translates to CASSEAGMYEQFF. Full variable domain (missing parts from reference TRBV9 and TRBJ2-1): DSGVTQTPKHLITATGQRVTLRCSPRSGDLSVYWYQQSLDQGLQFLIQYYNGEERAKGNILERFSAQQFPDLHSELNLSSLELGDSALYFCASSEAGMYEQFFGPGTRLTVL.

The gene calls are TRBV20-1 and TRBJ2-3, with TRBD2 identical over 7 bases. Germline V CDR1 and CDR2: DFQATT, SNEGSKA (reference sequence). The CDR3 is 16 amino acids. V trimming: 4 bases; J trimming: 0 bases; junction bases outside the gene matches: 10. The CDR3 DNA reads as TGCAGTGCTACCAAGAATAGCGGGCGCAGCACAGATACGCAGTATTTT. Translated, it gives CSATKNSGRSTDTQYF.

The J gene is TRBJ2-1, the V gene TRBV10-3, with D possibly matching TRBD2 (7 bases). Germline V gene data show CDR1 as ENHRY and CDR2 as SYGVKD. V lost 4 bases and J lost 7, with 26 bases in between. The CDR3 covers 18 residues. In nucleotides, the CDR3 is TGTGCCATCAGTGGGGGGGGGCGGGGGACTTCCCTGGATAATGAGCAGTTCTTC. The encoded protein is CAISGGGRGTSLDNEQFF.

This clonotype was counted only a few times. The V gene is TRBV24-1, the J gene TRBJ2-3; 9 positions match TRBD1. The CDR3 length is 18 residues. The J segment lost 4 bases and the V segment lost 1 base, leaving 11 bases of the junction unmatched. From germline, CDR1 is KGHDR and CDR2 SFDVKD. CDR3 amino acids: CATSDFPRDREAADTQYF. DNA for the CDR3: TGTGCCACCAGTGATTTTCCTCGGGACAGGGAAGCAGCAGATACGCAGTATTTT.

Comment on this clonotype: A much larger clone sits a single nucleotide away, making a read error possible. The conserved phenylalanine or tryptophan is not found at the CDR3 terminus, so this likely reflects a read error. V gene TRBV7-2 combines with J gene TRBJ1-4, with 9 nucleotides matching TRBD1. Germline V gene sequence: CDR1 SGHTA, CDR2 FQGNSA. The junction had 5 bases not matched to a gene; V was cut back by 8 bases and J by 10 bases. The CDR3 has 12 residues. Here the CDR3 reads CASGTGSGKLFV. The CDR3 nucleotides are TGTGCCAGCGGGACAGGGTCCGGAAAACTGTTTGTT.

V is TRBV7-2 and J is TRBJ2-7; D not certain. This CDR3 is 14 amino acids long. Germline V CDR1 and CDR2: SGHTA, FQGNSA. V was pared by 5 bases and J by 0 bases, with 11 bases between. CDR3 DNA sequence: TGTGCCAGCAGCATCGTACCTAGCTCCTACGAGCAGTACTTC. Encoded protein: CASSIVPSSYEQYF.

A few counts support this clonotype. CDR3 region: CSAPKRTDSSETQYF. As DNA, the CDR3 is TGCAGTGCCCCAAAGAGGACAGACAGCTCTGAGACCCAGTACTTC. The V call is TRBV20-1, the J call TRBJ2-5; tentative D call: TRBD1 (6 bases). CDR3 length: 15 amino acids. The V gene's germline CDR1 is DFQATT and CDR2 SNEGSKA (reference sequence). Trimming shortened V by 6 bases and J by 5 bases, and 22 bases separated the two germline ends.

This clonotype was observed a single time. The rearrangement links TRBV7-3 to TRBJ1-1; 7 nucleotides align to TRBD1. The CDR3 loop spans 15 amino acids. V shed 2 bases and J 8 bases; nucleotides not matched to a gene: 11. Germline V gene lookup returns CDR1 SGHTA and CDR2 FQGTGA. CDR3 DNA: TGTGCCAGCAGCTTAGTACGACTCGGACAGGAAGAAGCTTTCTTT. Residues: CASSLVRLGQEEAFF.